This is a list of T cell receptor beta chains from one sample in a study of blood T cell repertoires in COVID-19. TCRdb keeps only in-frame clones here, not all; method: immunoSEQ multiplex PCR. The data hold 150,000 or so clones, with around 79% observed a single time. Material for sequencing was peripheral blood. The receptors were sampled from a woman aged 60-75 years with COVID-19, enrolled during active disease. Both conserved end residues are part of each CDR3. A D gene is named only where the DNA matches it firmly. Not all rows give a size; the values are once, few, many and, for expanded clones, a class.

clone size	V gene	D gene	J gene	CDR3 DNA	CDR3 protein
.	TRBV7-2	.	TRBJ2-1	TGTGCCAGCAGCTCCCCCCTTAGTAGCTGGTATGAGCAGTTCTTC	CASSSPLSSWYEQFF
.	TRBV9	TRBD1	TRBJ1-1	TGTGCCAGCAGCGCCCACCCGGGACAGGAGCGATGGGGCACTGAAGCTTTCTTT	CASSAHPGQERWGTEAFF
.	TRBV14	.	TRBJ1-1	TGTGCCAGCAGCCAAGCCAGGGTGACTGAAGCTTTCTTT	CASSQARVTEAFF
few	TRBV28	TRBD2	TRBJ2-5	TGTGCCAGCAGCCTAACTAGCGGACAAGAGACCCAGTACTTC	CASSLTSGQETQYF
.	TRBV30	.	TRBJ1-3	TGTGCCTGGAGTGTAGGGGTTCCTTTCTCTGGAAACACCATATATTTT	CAWSVGVPFSGNTIYF
few	TRBV11-2	.	TRBJ2-7	TGTGCCAGCAGCTTAGGGCTAGCGCTTTCCTACGAGCAGTACTTC	CASSLGLALSYEQYF
.	TRBV6-5	TRBD2	TRBJ2-3	TGTGCCAGCAGTCTCGGGGGGGTCAGCACAGATACGCAGTATTTT	CASSLGGVSTDTQYF
.	TRBV11-2	TRBD1	TRBJ2-7	TGTGCCAGCAGCTCCCTGAGGGGACAGGGGACCTACGAGCAGTACTTC	CASSSLRGQGTYEQYF
.	TRBV28	TRBD1	TRBJ1-6	TGTGCCAGCAGAATACAGGGGGCGCGGAATTCACCCCTCCACTTT	CASRIQGARNSPLHF
.	TRBV6-2/TRBV6-3	TRBD2	TRBJ2-2	TGTGCCAGCAGCCACCCCGGGGACTATGGTTCGGTCGGGGAGCTGTTTTTT	CASSHPGDYGSVGELFF
.	TRBV9	.	TRBJ2-5	TGTGCCAGCAGCGTAGAAGTCGGGAATCAAGAGACCCAGTACTTC	CASSVEVGNQETQYF
.	TRBV21-1	.	TRBJ1-4	TGTGCCAGCAGCAAAGGGGCGACAGGGGGCTTGACTAATGAAAAACTGTTTTTT	CASSKGATGGLTNEKLFF
.	TRBV19	TRBD2	TRBJ2-3	TGTGCCAGTAGTATGAATCTAGCGGGGGACACAGATACGCAGTATTTT	CASSMNLAGDTDTQYF
.	TRBV6-5	.	TRBJ2-5	TGTGCCAGCACCCGACCGGGACACGGGAGGGAGACCCAGTACTTC	CASTRPGHGRETQYF
.	TRBV18	.	TRBJ2-7	TGTGCCAGCTCAGCCGCGGAAGGGGGACGGATCTTCTACGAGCAGTACTTC	CASSAAEGGRIFYEQYF
.	TRBV27	TRBD1	TRBJ2-1	TGTGCCAGCAGTTTTGGTCGACAGGGGTGGGATGAGCAGTTCTTC	CASSFGRQGWDEQFF
.	TRBV10-3	TRBD2	TRBJ2-1	TGTGCCATCAGAGGGACTAGCGGGGAGCGCAATGAGCAGTTCTTC	CAIRGTSGERNEQFF
.	TRBV3-1/TRBV3-2	.	TRBJ2-3	TGTGCCAGCAGCCAAGCGGGGGGCGGGGGTGCAGATACGCAGTATTTT	CASSQAGGGGADTQYF
.	TRBV9	.	TRBJ1-1	TGTGCCAGCAGCGTTCAGGATCAAAACACTGAAGCTTTCTTT	CASSVQDQNTEAFF
.	TRBV5-1	TRBD2	TRBJ2-5	TGCGCCAGCAGTTTTCAGCGGGGAGAGGGAGAGACCCAGTACTTC	CASSFQRGEGETQYF
once	TRBV19	.	TRBJ2-5	TGTGCCAGTAGCCCTGGGACTTTCCAAGAGACCCAGTACTTC	CASSPGTFQETQYF
many	TRBV5-1	TRBD2	TRBJ2-1	TGCGCCAGCAGACCTAGCGGTCCCTCCTACAATGAGCAGTTCTTC	CASRPSGPSYNEQFF
.	TRBV5-1	TRBD2	TRBJ2-1	TGCGCCAGCAGCCCCCGACTAGCGGGAGGGTCCTACAATGAGCAGTTCTTC	CASSPRLAGGSYNEQFF
.	TRBV5-1	.	TRBJ2-1	TGCGCCAGCAGCTCTGACATCTACAATGAGCAGTTCTTC	CASSSDIYNEQFF
few	TRBV28	.	TRBJ1-5	TGTGCCAGCAGTCCCGGACAGTTCGGTCAGCCCCAGCATTTT	CASSPGQFGQPQHF
.	TRBV18	.	TRBJ1-3	TGTGCCAGCTCACCGTATGGGGCGCCTGGAAACACCATATATTTT	CASSPYGAPGNTIYF
.	TRBV19	TRBD1	TRBJ2-6	TGTGCCAGTAGTGTAACCGGGACAGGGACTGGGGCCAACGTCCTGACTTTC	CASSVTGTGTGANVLTF